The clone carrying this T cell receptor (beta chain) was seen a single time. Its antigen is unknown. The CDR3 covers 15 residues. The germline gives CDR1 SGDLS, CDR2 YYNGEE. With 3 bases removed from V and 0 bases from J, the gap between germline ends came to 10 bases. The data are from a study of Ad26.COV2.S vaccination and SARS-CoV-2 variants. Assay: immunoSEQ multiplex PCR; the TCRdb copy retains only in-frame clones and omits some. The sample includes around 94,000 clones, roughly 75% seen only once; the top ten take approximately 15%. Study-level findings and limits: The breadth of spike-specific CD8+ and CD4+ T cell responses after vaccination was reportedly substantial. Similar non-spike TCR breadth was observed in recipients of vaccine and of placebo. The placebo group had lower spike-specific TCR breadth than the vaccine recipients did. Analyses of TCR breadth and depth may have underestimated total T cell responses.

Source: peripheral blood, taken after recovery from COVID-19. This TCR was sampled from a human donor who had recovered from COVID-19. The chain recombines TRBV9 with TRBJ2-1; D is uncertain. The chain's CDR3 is CASSASESSYNEQFF. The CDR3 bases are TGTGCCAGCAGCGCGAGCGAGAGCTCCTACAATGAGCAGTTCTTC. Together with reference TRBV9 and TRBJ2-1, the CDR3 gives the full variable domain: DSGVTQTPKHLITATGQRVTLRCSPRSGDLSVYWYQQSLDQGLQFLIQYYNGEERAKGNILERFSAQQFPDLHSELNLSSLELGDSALYFCASSASESSYNEQFFGPGTRLTVL.